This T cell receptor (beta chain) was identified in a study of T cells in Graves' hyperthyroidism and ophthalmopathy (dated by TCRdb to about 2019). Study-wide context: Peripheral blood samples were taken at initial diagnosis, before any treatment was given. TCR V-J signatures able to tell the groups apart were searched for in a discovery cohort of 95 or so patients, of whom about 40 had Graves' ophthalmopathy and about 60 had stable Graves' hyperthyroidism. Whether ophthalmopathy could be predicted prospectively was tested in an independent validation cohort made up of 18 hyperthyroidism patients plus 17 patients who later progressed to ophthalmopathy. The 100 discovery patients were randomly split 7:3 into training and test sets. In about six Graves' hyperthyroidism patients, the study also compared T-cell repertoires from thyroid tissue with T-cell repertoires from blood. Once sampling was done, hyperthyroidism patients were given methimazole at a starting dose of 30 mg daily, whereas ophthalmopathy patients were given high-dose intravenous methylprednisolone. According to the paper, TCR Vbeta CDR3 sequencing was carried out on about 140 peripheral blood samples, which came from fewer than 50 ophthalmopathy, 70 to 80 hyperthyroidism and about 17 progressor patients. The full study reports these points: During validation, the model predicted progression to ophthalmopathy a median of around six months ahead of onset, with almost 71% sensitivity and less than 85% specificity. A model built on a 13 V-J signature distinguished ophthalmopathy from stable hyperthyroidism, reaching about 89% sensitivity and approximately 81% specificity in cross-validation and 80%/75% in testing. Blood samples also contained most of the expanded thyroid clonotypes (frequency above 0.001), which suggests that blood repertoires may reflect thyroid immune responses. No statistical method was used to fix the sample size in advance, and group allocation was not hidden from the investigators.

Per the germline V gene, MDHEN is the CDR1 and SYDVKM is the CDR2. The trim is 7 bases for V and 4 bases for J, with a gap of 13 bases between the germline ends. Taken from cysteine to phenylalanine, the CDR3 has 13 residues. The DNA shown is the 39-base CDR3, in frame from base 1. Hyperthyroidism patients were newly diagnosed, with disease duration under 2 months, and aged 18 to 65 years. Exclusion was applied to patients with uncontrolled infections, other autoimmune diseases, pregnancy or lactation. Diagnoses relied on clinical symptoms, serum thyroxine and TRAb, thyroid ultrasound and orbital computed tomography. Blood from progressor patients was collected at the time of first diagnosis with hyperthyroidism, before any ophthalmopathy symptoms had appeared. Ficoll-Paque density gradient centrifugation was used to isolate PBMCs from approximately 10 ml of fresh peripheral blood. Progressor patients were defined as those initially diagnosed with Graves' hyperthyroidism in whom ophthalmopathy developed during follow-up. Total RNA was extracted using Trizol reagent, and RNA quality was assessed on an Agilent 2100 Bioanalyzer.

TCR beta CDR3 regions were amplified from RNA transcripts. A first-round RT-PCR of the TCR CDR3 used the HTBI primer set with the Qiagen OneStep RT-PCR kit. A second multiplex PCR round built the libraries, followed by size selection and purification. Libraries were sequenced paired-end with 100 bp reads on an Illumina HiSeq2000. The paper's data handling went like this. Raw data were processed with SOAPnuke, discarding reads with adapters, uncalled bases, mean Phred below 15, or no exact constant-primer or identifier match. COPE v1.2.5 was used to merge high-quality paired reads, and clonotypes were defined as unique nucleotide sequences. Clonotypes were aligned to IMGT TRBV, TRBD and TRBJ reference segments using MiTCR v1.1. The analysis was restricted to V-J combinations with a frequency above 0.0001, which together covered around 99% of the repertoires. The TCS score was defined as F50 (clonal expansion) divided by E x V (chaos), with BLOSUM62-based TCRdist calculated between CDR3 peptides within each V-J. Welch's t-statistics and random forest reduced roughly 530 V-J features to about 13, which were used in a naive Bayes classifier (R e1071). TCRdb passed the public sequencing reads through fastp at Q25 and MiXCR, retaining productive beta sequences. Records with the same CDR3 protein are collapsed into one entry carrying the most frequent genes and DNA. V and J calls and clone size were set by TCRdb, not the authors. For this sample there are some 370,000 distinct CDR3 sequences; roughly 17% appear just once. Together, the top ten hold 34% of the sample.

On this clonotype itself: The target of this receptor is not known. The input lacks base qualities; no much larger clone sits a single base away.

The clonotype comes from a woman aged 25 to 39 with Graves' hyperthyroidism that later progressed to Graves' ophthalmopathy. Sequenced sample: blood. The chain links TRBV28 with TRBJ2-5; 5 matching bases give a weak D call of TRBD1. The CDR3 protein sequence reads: CASTPRVAETQYF. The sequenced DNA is TGTGCCAGCACCCCCAGGGTAGCAGAGACCCAGTACTTC. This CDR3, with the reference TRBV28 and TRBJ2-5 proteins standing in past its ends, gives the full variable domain DVKVTQSSRYLVKRTGEKVFLECVQDMDHENMFWYRQDPGLGLRLIYFSYDVKMKEKGDIPEGYSVSREKKERFSLILESASTNQTSMYLCASTPRVAETQYFGPGTRLLVL.